These T cell receptor beta chains were read from a single sample in a study of T cell responses to AZD1222 COVID-19 vaccine. TCRdb keeps only in-frame clones here, not all; method: immunoSEQ multiplex PCR. This table has 180,000 or so clones, 90% to 95% appearing once. The sample was peripheral blood, taken 28 days after the second AZD1222 dose. The source is an adult who received the AZD1222 COVID-19 vaccine. Both conserved end residues are part of each CDR3. Each record gives: J gene, D gene, clone size, V gene, CDR3 DNA, CDR3 protein. D genes are given only for firm matches. Some rows mark clone size as missing; the rest say once, few, many or name a class of expanded clone.

TRBJ2-2 NA NA TRBV7-9 TGTGCCAGCAGCTTTGACCACGGTGTGGCCGGGGAGCTGTTTTTT CASSFDHGVAGELFF
TRBJ1-1 NA NA TRBV19 TGTGCCAGTAGTGTACCGGACAGATCGAACACTGAAGCTTTCTTT CASSVPDRSNTEAFF
TRBJ1-1 NA NA TRBV20-1 TGCAGTGCTAGTCCTCCCGGGGGTCCAAAGGCTGAAGCTTTCTTT CSASPPGGPKAEAFF
TRBJ1-1 TRBD1 NA TRBV5-1 TGCGCCAGCAGCTTTTCCGAGAGCAGGGGGGGTGACGCTTTCTTT CASSFSESRGGDAFF
TRBJ1-4 NA NA TRBV2 TGTGCCAGCAGAGTATACGGGACCGCTAATGAAAAACTGTTTTTT CASRVYGTANEKLFF
TRBJ1-4 NA NA TRBV2 TGTGCCAGCAGTGAGAAGGGACAATGGGGTGAAAAACTGTTTTTT CASSEKGQWGEKLFF
TRBJ1-2 NA NA TRBV28 TGTGCCAGCAGTTCCCACCCGGGTTATAACTATGGCTACACCTTC CASSSHPGYNYGYTF
TRBJ2-7 NA NA TRBV2 TGTGCCAGCAGTGACGGCGTTCCCGAGCAGTACTTC CASSDGVPEQYF
TRBJ2-1 NA NA TRBV7-8 TGTGCCAGCAGCTTACAACGGGGCTACAATGAGCAGTTCTTC CASSLQRGYNEQFF
TRBJ1-2 NA NA TRBV14 TGTGCCAGCAGCCGGGGGGGGCTTGGCTACACCTTC CASSRGGLGYTF
TRBJ2-6 NA NA TRBV7-2 TGTGCCAGCAGCTTAGAAACTGGGGCCAACGTCCTGACTTTC CASSLETGANVLTF
TRBJ1-5 NA NA TRBV19 TGTGCCAGTAGTCCGGACGGGAATCAGCCCCAGCATTTT CASSPDGNQPQHF
TRBJ1-2 NA NA TRBV18 TGTGCCAGCTCAAGCTTAGCAGGACTTGGCTACACCTTC CASSSLAGLGYTF
TRBJ1-2 TRBD1 NA TRBV3-1/TRBV3-2 TGTGCCAGCAGCCAGCCCCCCGGGACAGCTTCCTATGGCTACACCTTC CASSQPPGTASYGYTF
TRBJ1-4 NA once TRBV9 TGTGCCAGCAGCGCGCAGGGTGGCCTATATGAAAAACTGTTTTTT CASSAQGGLYEKLFF
TRBJ2-5 NA NA TRBV6-5 TGTGCCAGCAGTACCCCGGAAGGTCCTCGGCAGGCCCAGTACTTC CASSTPEGPRQAQYF
TRBJ1-1 NA NA TRBV29-1 TGCAGCGTTGCAGGGGCTGAGAACACTGAAGCTTTCTTT CSVAGAENTEAFF
TRBJ1-4 TRBD1 once TRBV29-1 TGCGGCTCTGGAGGGACAGGGGGTGAAAAACTGTTTTTT CGSGGTGGEKLFF
TRBJ1-5 NA NA TRBV7-2 TGTGCCAGCAGCTCTATGGGCTCCAGGCAGCCCCAGCATTTT CASSSMGSRQPQHF
TRBJ1-1 TRBD1 few TRBV5-4 TGTGCCAGCAGCTTTGGGGACAGGGACACTGAAGCTTTCTTT CASSFGDRDTEAFF
TRBJ1-2 TRBD1 NA TRBV5-6 TGTGCCAGCAGCTTGCTTCGGGACAGGTCGGACTATGGCTACACCTTC CASSLLRDRSDYGYTF
TRBJ1-2 NA NA TRBV7-3 TGTGCCAGCAGCCTAGAGGCGGCAGTGGGTGGTTTTGGCTACACCTTC CASSLEAAVGGFGYTF
TRBJ2-1 TRBD2 NA TRBV3-1/TRBV3-2 TGTGCCAGCAGCCAACCCCTCGGACTAGCGGGCCTCTCCTACAATGAGCAGTTCTTC CASSQPLGLAGLSYNEQFF
TRBJ2-5 NA NA TRBV24-1 TGTGCCACCAGTGATCCTCGTTTATACCAAGAGACCCAGTACTTC CATSDPRLYQETQYF
TRBJ1-3 TRBD1 NA TRBV12-3/TRBV12-4 TGTGCCAGCAGTCGGACAGGGGCGGACACCATATATTTT CASSRTGADTIYF
TRBJ1-5 TRBD1 NA TRBV7-2 TGTGCCAGCAGTCTAGGACAGGCAAATCAGCCCCAGCATTTT CASSLGQANQPQHF
TRBJ1-2 NA few TRBV7-2 TGTGCCAGCACTGCATCTGGACAGTTAAGGGATGGCTACACCTTC CASTASGQLRDGYTF
TRBJ1-2 NA NA TRBV5-1 TGCGCCAGCAGCTTGGATGGGGTCCTGGGGTACGGCTACACCTTC CASSLDGVLGYGYTF
TRBJ1-4 NA once TRBV6-5 TGTGCCAGCAGCCGGGTTGCGGATGAAAAACTGTTTTTT CASSRVADEKLFF
TRBJ2-7 TRBD2 NA TRBV12-3/TRBV12-4 TGTGCCAGCACCTTCGGGGGGGCCGACGAGCAGTACTTC CASTFGGADEQYF
TRBJ2-1 NA NA TRBV2 TGTGCCAGCAGTTCTCCTAAGTACAATGAGCAGTTCTTC CASSSPKYNEQFF
TRBJ1-2 NA NA TRBV6-1 TGTGCCAGCAGTGCCCCCGGGCCCCAAAGGAAAGGCGGCTACACCTTC CASSAPGPQRKGGYTF
TRBJ1-1 NA NA TRBV28 TGTGCCAGCAGTTTGTGGGAAGCCGCTGAAGCTTTCTTT CASSLWEAAEAFF
TRBJ1-4 NA NA TRBV6-2/TRBV6-3 TGTGCCAGCAGCTCTACTAAGGACAGCGGCAATGAAAAACTGTTTTTT CASSSTKDSGNEKLFF
TRBJ2-1 NA NA TRBV4-3 TGCGCCAGCAGCCAAGCGACAGTGGGGAACAATGAGCAGTTCTTC CASSQATVGNNEQFF
TRBJ1-6 NA NA TRBV19 TGTGCCAGTACCCCCCGGAAACCCCTCCACTTT CASTPRKPLHF
TRBJ2-1 TRBD1 NA TRBV5-1 TGCGCCAGCAGCCCCGGACAGGGGGCCTACAATGAGCAGTTCTTC CASSPGQGAYNEQFF
TRBJ1-1 NA NA TRBV3-1/TRBV3-2 TGTGCCAGCAGCCAAGATGGGATAAGAGGTCCTGAAGCTTTCTTT CASSQDGIRGPEAFF
TRBJ2-7 NA NA TRBV11-2 TGTGCCAGCAGCTTAGATAGGGAGATGCGCACGCCCGAGCAGTACTTC CASSLDREMRTPEQYF
TRBJ1-6 NA NA TRBV3-1/TRBV3-2 TGTGCCAGCAGCTCCCTGGGACTCAATTCACCCCTCCACTTT CASSSLGLNSPLHF
TRBJ2-6 NA NA TRBV5-4 TGTGCCAGCAGCTTGCTGGGGGCCAACGTCCTGACTTTC CASSLLGANVLTF
TRBJ2-7 NA NA TRBV28 TGTGCCAGCAGTAGGCACGACCCTTACTCCTACGAGCAGTACTTC CASSRHDPYSYEQYF
TRBJ1-6 NA NA TRBV28 TGTGCCAGCAGTTTAAGCCAATCCGAATATTCACCCCTCCACTTT CASSLSQSEYSPLHF
TRBJ2-5 NA NA TRBV19 TGTGCCAGTAGTATTGGTCCGGGGGAAGCAGAGACCCAGTACTTC CASSIGPGEAETQYF
TRBJ1-1 NA NA TRBV23-1 TGCGCCAGCACCAACAGAGGAAACACTGAAGCTTTCTTT CASTNRGNTEAFF
TRBJ1-1 NA NA TRBV7-3 TGTGCCAGCAGCCCACGGCGGGGGTTGGAAGCTTTCTTT CASSPRRGLEAFF
TRBJ1-2 TRBD1 NA TRBV6-2/TRBV6-3 TGTGCCAGCAGTTACAGTCGACAGGGTTATGGCTACACCTTC CASSYSRQGYGYTF
TRBJ2-5 NA NA TRBV28 TGTGCCAGCAGCCGTAACCAGGGGACTGGGGAGACCCAGTACTTC CASSRNQGTGETQYF
TRBJ2-7 NA NA TRBV11-2 TGTGCCAGCAGCTTAATGGAGGGGGCGTTCGAGCAGTACTTC CASSLMEGAFEQYF
TRBJ2-5 NA few TRBV6-1 TGTGCCAGCAGTGAAGCCCCCGCTCGGGCGGAGACCCAGTACTTC CASSEAPARAETQYF
TRBJ2-2 NA NA TRBV5-6 TGTGCCAGCAGCTTGTCCGGGGAGCTGTTTTTT CASSLSGELFF
TRBJ2-2 NA NA TRBV25-1 TGTGCCAGTAGGGGGAACACCGGGGAGCTGTTTTTT CASRGNTGELFF
TRBJ1-4 NA NA TRBV20-1 TGCAGTGCTAGAGGAAGGGCTGAACTGTTTTTT CSARGRAELFF
TRBJ2-1 NA NA TRBV5-1 TGCGCCAGCAGCTCCAAGGGGTTACAATTCTTC CASSSKGLQFF
TRBJ2-2 TRBD1 NA TRBV5-4 TGTGCCAGCAGCTCTCGGACAGGGGAGCGTGCCGGGGAGCTGTTTTTT CASSSRTGERAGELFF